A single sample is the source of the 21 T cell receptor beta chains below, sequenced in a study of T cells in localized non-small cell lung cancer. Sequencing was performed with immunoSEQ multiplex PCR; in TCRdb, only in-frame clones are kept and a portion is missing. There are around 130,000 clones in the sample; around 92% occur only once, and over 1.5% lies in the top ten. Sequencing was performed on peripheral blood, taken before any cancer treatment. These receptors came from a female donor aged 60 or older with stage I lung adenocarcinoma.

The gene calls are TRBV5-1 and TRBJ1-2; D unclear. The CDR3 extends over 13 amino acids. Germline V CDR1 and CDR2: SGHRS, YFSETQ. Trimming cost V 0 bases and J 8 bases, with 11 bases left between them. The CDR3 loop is CASSLATSDGYTF. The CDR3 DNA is TGCGCCAGCAGCTTGGCGACCAGTGACGGCTACACCTTC.

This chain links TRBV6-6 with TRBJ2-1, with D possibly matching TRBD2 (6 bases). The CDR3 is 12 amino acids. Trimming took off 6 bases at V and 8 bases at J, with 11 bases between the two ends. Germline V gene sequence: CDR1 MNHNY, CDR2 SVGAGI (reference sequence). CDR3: CASSRLVDEQFF. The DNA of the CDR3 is TGTGCCAGCAGCAGACTAGTGGATGAGCAGTTCTTC.

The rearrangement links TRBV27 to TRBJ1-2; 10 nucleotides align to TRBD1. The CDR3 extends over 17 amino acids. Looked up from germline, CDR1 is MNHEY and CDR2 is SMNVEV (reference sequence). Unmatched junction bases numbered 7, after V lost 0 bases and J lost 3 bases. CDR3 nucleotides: TGTGCCAGCAGTTTATCGGGGACAGGGGCCCCTTACTATGGCTACACCTTC. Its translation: CASSLSGTGAPYYGYTF.

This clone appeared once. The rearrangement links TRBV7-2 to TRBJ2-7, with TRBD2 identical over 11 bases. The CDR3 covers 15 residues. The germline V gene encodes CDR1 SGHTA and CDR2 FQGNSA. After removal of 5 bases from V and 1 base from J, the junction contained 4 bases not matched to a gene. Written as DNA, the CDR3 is TGTGCCAGCAGCAAGATAGCGGGAGGGTCCTACGAGCAGTACTTC. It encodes CASSKIAGGSYEQYF.

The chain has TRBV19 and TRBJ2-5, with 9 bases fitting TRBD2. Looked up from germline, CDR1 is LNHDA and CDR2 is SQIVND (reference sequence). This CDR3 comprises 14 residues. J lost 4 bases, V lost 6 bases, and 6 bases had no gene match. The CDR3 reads CASRGTSISETQYF. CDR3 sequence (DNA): TGTGCCAGTAGAGGGACTAGCATATCAGAGACCCAGTACTTC.

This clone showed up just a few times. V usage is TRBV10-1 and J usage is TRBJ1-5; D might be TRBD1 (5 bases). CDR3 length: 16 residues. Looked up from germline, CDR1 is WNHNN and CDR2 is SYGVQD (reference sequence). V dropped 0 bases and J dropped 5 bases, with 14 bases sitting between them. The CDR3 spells CASSESSQGEDQPQHF. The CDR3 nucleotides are TGCGCCAGCAGTGAGTCTAGTCAGGGTGAAGATCAGCCCCAGCATTTT.

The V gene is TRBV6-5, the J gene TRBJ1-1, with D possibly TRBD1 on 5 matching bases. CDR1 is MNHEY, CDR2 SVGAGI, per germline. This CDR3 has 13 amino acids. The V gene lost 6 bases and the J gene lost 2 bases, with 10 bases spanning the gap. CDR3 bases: TGTGCCAGCAGGGGACTCTTTAACACTGAAGCTTTCTTT. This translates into CASRGLFNTEAFF.

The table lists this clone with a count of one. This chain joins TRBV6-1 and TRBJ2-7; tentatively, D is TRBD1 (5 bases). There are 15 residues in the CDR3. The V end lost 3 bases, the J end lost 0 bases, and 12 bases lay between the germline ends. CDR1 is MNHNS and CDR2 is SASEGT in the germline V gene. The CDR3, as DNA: TGTGCCAGCAGTGAGGTGGGGCATTACTCCTACGAGCAGTACTTC. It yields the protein CASSEVGHYSYEQYF.

CDR3 sequence (DNA): TGTGCCACCAAAAGGGACAGGGGGCAATTGGATACGCAGTATTTT. Translation gives CATKRDRGQLDTQYF. This sequence joins TRBV2 and TRBJ2-3, with 12 bases lining up with TRBD1. J lost 6 bases, V lost 10 bases, and 11 bases had no gene match. The germline V gene encodes CDR1 SNHLY and CDR2 FYNNEI. This CDR3 is built from 15 residues.

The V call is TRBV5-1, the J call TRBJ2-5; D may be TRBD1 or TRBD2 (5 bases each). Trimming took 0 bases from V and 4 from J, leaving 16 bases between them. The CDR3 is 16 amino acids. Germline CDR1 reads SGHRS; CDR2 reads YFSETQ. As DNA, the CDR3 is TGCGCCAGCAGCTTGGCAGGTACCCCCGGGACAGAGACCCAGTACTTC. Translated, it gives CASSLAGTPGTETQYF.

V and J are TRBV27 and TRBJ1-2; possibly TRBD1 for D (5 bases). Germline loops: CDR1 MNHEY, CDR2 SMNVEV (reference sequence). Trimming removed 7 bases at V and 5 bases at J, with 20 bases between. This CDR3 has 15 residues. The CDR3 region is CASKRDSLGVYGYTF. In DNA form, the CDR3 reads TGTGCCAGCAAGCGGGACTCCTTAGGAGTTTATGGCTACACCTTC.

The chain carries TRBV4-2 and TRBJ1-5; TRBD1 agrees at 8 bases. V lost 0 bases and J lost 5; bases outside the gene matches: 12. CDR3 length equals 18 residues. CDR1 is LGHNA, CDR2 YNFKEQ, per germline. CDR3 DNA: TGTGCCAGCAGCCAAGATCGCAGCACGACAGGGGTGGATCAGCCCCAGCATTTT. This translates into CASSQDRSTTGVDQPQHF.

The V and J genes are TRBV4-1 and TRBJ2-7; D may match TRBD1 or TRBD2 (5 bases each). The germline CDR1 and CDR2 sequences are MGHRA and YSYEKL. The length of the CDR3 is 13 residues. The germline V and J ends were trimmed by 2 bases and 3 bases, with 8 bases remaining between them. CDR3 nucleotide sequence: TGCGCCAGCAGCCAAAGGGACGGCTACGAGCAGTACTTC. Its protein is CASSQRDGYEQYF.

The CDR3 DNA sequence: TGTGCCAGCAGTGAAGTATTTGGTCAAGGGAACACTGAAGCTTTCTTT. Amino acid sequence: CASSEVFGQGNTEAFF. V gene TRBV2 combines with J gene TRBJ1-1; D is unclear. This CDR3 contains 16 residues. CDR1 and CDR2 (germline): SNHLY, FYNNEI. Trimming shortened V by 1 base and J by 1 base, and 13 bases separated the two germline ends.

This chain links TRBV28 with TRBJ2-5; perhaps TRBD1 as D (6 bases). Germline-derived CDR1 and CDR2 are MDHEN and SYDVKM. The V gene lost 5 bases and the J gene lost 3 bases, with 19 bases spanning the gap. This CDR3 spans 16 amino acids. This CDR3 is CASSLMPTGTEETQYF. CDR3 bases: TGTGCCAGCAGTCTGATGCCGACAGGTACAGAAGAGACCCAGTACTTC.

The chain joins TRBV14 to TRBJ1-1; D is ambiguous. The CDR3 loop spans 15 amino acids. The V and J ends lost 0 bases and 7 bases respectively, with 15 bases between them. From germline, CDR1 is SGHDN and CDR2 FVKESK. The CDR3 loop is CASSQELRPDREAFF. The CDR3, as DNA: TGTGCCAGCAGCCAAGAGCTCAGGCCTGACCGTGAAGCTTTCTTT.

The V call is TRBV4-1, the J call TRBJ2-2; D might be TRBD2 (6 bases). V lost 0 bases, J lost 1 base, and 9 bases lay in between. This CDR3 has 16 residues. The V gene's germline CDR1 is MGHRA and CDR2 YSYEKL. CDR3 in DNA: TGCGCCAGCAGCCAAGATTCAGCGGGGAACACCGGGGAGCTGTTTTTT. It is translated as CASSQDSAGNTGELFF.

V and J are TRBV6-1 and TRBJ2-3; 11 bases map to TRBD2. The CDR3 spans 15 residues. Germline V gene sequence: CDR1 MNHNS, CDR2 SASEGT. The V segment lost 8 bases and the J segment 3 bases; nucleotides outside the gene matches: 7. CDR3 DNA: TGTGCCAGCGCTTTTAGCGGGAGGGGAACAGATACGCAGTATTTT. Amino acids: CASAFSGRGTDTQYF.

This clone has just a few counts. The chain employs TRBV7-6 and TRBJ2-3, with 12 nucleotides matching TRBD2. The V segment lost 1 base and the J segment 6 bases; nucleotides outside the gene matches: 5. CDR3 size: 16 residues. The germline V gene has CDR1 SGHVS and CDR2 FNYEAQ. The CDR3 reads CASSLGPSGRADTQYF. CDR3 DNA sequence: TGTGCCAGCAGCTTAGGACCTAGCGGGAGGGCGGATACGCAGTATTTT.

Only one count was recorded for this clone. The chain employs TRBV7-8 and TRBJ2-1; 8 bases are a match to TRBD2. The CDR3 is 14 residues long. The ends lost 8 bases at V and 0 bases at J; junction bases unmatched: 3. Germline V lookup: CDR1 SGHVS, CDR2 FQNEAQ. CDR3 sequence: CASGLAGSYNEQFF. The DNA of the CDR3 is TGTGCCAGCGGCCTAGCGGGCTCCTACAATGAGCAGTTCTTC.

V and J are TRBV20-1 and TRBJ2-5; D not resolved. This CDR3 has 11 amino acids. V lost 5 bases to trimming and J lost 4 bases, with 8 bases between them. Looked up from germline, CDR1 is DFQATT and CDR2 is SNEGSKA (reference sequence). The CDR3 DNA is TGCAGTGCTTGGCCGGGAGAGACCCAGTACTTC. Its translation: CSAWPGETQYF.